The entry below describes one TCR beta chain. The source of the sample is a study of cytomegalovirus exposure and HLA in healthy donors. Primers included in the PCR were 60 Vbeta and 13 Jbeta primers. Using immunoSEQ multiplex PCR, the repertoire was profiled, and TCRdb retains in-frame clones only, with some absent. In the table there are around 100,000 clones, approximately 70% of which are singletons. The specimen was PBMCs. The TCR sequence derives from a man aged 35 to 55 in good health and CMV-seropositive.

The CDR3 DNA sequence: TGTGCCAGCAGCCCTGGGACAGGGGAGAGAGAAAAACTGTTTTTT. As protein: CASSPGTGEREKLFF. This chain links TRBV7-2 with TRBJ1-4; 10 bases align to TRBD1. CDR1 and CDR2 (germline): SGHTA, FQGNSA. This CDR3 region has 15 residues. V was clipped by 5 bases and J by 8 bases; unmatched bases: 8. The variable domain in full, with the rest retrieved from reference TRBV7-2 and TRBJ1-4, is GAGVSQSPSNKVTEKGKDVELRCDPISGHTALYWYRQSLGQGLEFLIYFQGNSAPDKSGLPSDRFSAERTGGSVSTLTIQRTQQEDSAVYLCASSPGTGEREKLFFGSGTQLSVL.